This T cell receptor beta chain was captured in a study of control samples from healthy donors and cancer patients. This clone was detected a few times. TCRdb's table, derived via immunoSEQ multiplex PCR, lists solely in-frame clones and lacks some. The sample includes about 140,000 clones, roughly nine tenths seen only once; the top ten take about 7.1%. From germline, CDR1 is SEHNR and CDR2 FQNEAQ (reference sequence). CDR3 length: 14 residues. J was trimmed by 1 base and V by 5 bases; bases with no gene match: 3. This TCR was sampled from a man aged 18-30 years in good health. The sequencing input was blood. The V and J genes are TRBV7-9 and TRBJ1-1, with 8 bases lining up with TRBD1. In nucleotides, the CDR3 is TGTGCCAGCAGCGGGCAGGGGGCGAACACTGAAGCTTTCTTT. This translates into CASSGQGANTEAFF.